Below are 12 T cell receptor beta chains sequenced from a single sample in a study of CD8 T cells in Susac syndrome. Random hexamers were used to reverse transcribe 0.5 to 1 ug of RNA. TCRdb reprocessed the immunoSEQ multiplex PCR reads via MiXCR and lists one record per CDR3 protein. The sample holds roughly 130,000 distinct CDR3 sequences, 90% to 95% seen once. Source material: CD4+ T cells from PBMCs. Every receptor here comes from a human donor with multiple sclerosis.

V and J are TRBV2 and TRBJ2-3; D possibly uses TRBD1 or TRBD2 (5 bases each). The CDR3 consists of 13 residues. Trimming took 6 bases from V and 3 from J, leaving 10 bases between them. Germline V lookup: CDR1 SNHLY, CDR2 FYNNEI. In DNA form, the CDR3 reads TGTGCCAGCAGGAGGGGTAGTACAGATACGCAGTATTTT. The encoded protein is CASRRGSTDTQYF.

The chain combines TRBV9 with TRBJ2-3, with D unclear. There are 15 residues in the CDR3. Germline CDR1 and CDR2: SGDLS and YYNGEE. Deletions cut 0 bases from V and 4 bases from J, with 12 bases between. CDR3 sequence: CASSVDYSRPDTQYF. The CDR3 nucleotides are TGTGCCAGCAGCGTAGATTACAGTAGGCCAGATACGCAGTATTTT.

The chain is built from TRBV7-9 and TRBJ1-3; unclear D gene. The length of the CDR3 is 17 residues. The germline gives CDR1 SEHNR, CDR2 FQNEAQ (reference sequence). V was clipped by 4 bases and J by 0 bases, with 16 bases between them. As DNA, the CDR3 is TGTGCCAGCAGCTCCTTGGCTGGCCACGGCTCTGGAAACACCATATATTTT. Amino acids: CASSSLAGHGSGNTIYF.

The chain combines TRBV30 with TRBJ2-5; D remains unclear. The V gene lost 0 bases and the J gene lost 1 base, with 12 bases spanning the gap. The CDR3 extends over 15 amino acids. Germline lookup yields CDR1 GTSNPN and CDR2 SVGIG (reference sequence). CDR3 sequence: CAWSVGLTSQETQYF. The CDR3 bases are TGTGCCTGGAGTGTTGGCCTGACCTCCCAAGAGACCCAGTACTTC.

This chain joins TRBV9 and TRBJ2-1, with a weak D call TRBD2 (5 bases). From germline, CDR1 is SGDLS and CDR2 YYNGEE. Trimming cost V 0 bases and J 1 base, with 11 bases left between them. The CDR3 consists of 16 residues. In DNA, the CDR3 is TGTGCCAGCAGCGTAGATCCCAGAGGGTCCTACAATGAGCAGTTCTTC. Amino acids: CASSVDPRGSYNEQFF. The entire variable domain, with the rest obtained from reference TRBV9 and TRBJ2-1, is as follows: DSGVTQTPKHLITATGQRVTLRCSPRSGDLSVYWYQQSLDQGLQFLIQYYNGEERAKGNILERFSAQQFPDLHSELNLSSLELGDSALYFCASSVDPRGSYNEQFFGPGTRLTVL.

The chain recombines TRBV5-4 with TRBJ1-6; 7 positions match TRBD1. Germline-derived CDR1 and CDR2 are SGHNT and YYREEE (reference sequence). J lost 5 bases, V lost 4 bases, and 6 bases had no gene match. The CDR3 length is 15 residues. DNA of the CDR3: TGTGCCAGCAGCCCTACAGGGGTGAATAATTCACCCCTCCACTTT. Its translation: CASSPTGVNNSPLHF.

The rearrangement joins TRBV3-1 to TRBJ2-3; 9 bases map to TRBD1. The CDR3 has 15 residues. Trimming removed 3 bases from V and 3 bases from J; junction bases left unmatched: 4. Germline V gene lookup returns CDR1 LGHDT and CDR2 YNNKEL (reference sequence). The CDR3 loop is CASSQLGTGTDTQYF. CDR3 bases: TGTGCCAGCAGCCAGCTAGGGACAGGGACAGATACGCAGTATTTT.

The chain has TRBV20-1 and TRBJ2-3, with unresolved D. The germline V and J ends were trimmed by 6 bases and 3 bases, with 10 bases remaining between them. Per the germline V gene, CDR1 is DFQATT and CDR2 is SNEGSKA (reference sequence). The CDR3 is made up of 12 amino acids. CDR3 region: CSATLQTDTQYF. The CDR3 nucleotides read TGCAGTGCCACCCTTCAAACAGATACGCAGTATTTT.

The chain is built from TRBV29-1 and TRBJ2-7; TRBD1 might be the D (6 bases). The CDR3 contains 14 residues. From germline, CDR1 is SQVTM and CDR2 ANQGSEA. Trimming removed 6 bases at V and 7 bases at J, with 22 bases between. The DNA of the CDR3 is TGCAGCGTCGGAGGACAGCCTTCCTCGGGGGAGCAGTACTTC. Protein sequence: CSVGGQPSSGEQYF.

The rearrangement links TRBV3-1 to TRBJ2-2, with 9 nucleotides matching TRBD1. V dropped 2 bases and J dropped 5; count of bases not matched to a gene: 6. Germline loops: CDR1 LGHDT, CDR2 YNNKEL (reference sequence). CDR3 length: 16 residues. For the CDR3, the DNA is TGTGCCAGCAGCCAACTTGGACAGGGGCGTACCGGGGAGCTGTTTTTT. Amino acid sequence: CASSQLGQGRTGELFF.

The sample holds one count of this clonotype. CDR3 sequence reads: CATSRDATGQGSEKLFF. In DNA form, the CDR3 reads TGTGCCACCAGCAGAGATGCAACGGGACAGGGCAGTGAAAAACTGTTTTTT. The J gene is TRBJ1-4, the V gene TRBV15; 9 nucleotides line up with TRBD1. J gave up 7 bases and V 0 bases, and 9 bases lay outside the gene matches. The CDR3 sequence is 17 residues long. Looked up from germline, CDR1 is LNHNV and CDR2 is YYDKDF (reference sequence).

In its sample, this clonotype was seen once. This rearrangement joins TRBV19 to TRBJ2-6; 8 bases align to TRBD1. The CDR3 sequence is 16 residues long. The junction had 4 bases not matched to a gene; V was cut back by 4 bases and J by 2 bases. CDR1 and CDR2 from the germline V gene are LNHDA and SQIVND (reference sequence). This CDR3 reads CASSTRQGTGANVLTF. The CDR3 nucleotides are TGTGCCAGTAGTACACGACAGGGGACTGGGGCCAACGTCCTGACTTTC.